Here is one TCR beta chain with its context. Its target is unknown. These data come from a study of beta chain features in type 1 diabetes. Study observations and caveats: Moderate yet significant TCRB CDR3 shortening was seen in Type 1 diabetes patients in all four CD4+ subsets. TCRB repertoires of naive, central memory and Treg cells appeared more similar among patients than among healthy donors.

The entirety of the isolated RNA underwent reverse transcription, so expressed TCRB transcripts were sequenced. Naive, central memory and regulatory T cell samples yielded around 3.3 million reads on average. Here immunoSEQ multiplex PCR was the method, and the copy in TCRdb shows in-frame clones only, minus some. The table has 35,000 to 45,000 clones, approximately 61% seen once. Germline loops: CDR1 SGHTS, CDR2 YDEGEE. V lost 0 bases to trimming and J lost 1 base, with 10 bases between them. The CDR3 covers 15 residues. Roughly 100 mL of blood, on average, came from one heparinised draw per donor. A CD45RO/CCR7/CD25/CD127/CD95/CD27 panel sorted naive, central memory, regulatory and stem cell-like memory CD4+ cells.

The TCR originated in a man aged 25 to 40 with type 1 diabetes. Some clones in this sample may be carry-over from other donors' samples. The sample comprised Tregs from blood. The chain joins TRBV5-8 to TRBJ1-1; D is uncertain. The CDR3 reads CASSLGLTRNTEAFF. The CDR3 nucleotides are TGTGCCAGCAGCTTGGGCTTAACAAGGAACACTGAAGCTTTCTTT.